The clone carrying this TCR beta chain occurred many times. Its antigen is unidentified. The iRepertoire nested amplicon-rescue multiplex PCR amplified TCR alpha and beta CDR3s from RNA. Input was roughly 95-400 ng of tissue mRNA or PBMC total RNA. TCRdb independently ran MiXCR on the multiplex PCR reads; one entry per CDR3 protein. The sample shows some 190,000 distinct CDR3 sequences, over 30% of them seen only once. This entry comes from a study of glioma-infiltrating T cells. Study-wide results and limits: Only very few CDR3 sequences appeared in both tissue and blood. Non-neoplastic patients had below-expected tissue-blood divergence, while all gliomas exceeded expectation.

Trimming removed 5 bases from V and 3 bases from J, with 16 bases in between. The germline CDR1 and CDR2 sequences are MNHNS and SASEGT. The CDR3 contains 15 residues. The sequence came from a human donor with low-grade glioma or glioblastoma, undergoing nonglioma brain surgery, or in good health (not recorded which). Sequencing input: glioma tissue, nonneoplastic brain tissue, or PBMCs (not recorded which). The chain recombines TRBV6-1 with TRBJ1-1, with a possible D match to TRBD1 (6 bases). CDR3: CASSSGAAGYTEAFF. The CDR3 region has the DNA TGTGCCAGCAGTTCAGGGGCCGCCGGGTACACTGAAGCTTTCTTT.